The 26 T cell receptor beta chains in this list originate from one sample, sequenced in a study of monozygotic twins with inflammatory bowel disease (dated 2019 in TCRdb). The library was obtained by 5' RACE. Sequencing was carried out with an Illumina HiSeq 2500. TCRdb reprocessed the reads, reporting each CDR3 protein sequence once and no DNA. The sample's table lists a count of approximately 400,000 distinct CDR3 sequences. In total, the top ten clones hold around 2.3% of the sample. The sequenced material came from blood. The receptor set was obtained from a human donor with ulcerative colitis or Crohn's disease, or a healthy co-twin of an affected twin (not recorded which).

This sequence joins TRBV10-3 and TRBJ2-7; TCRdb designates TRBD2, a call that cannot be tested without DNA. This CDR3 is 15 amino acids long. The germline CDR1 and CDR2 sequences are ENHRY and SYGVKD. CDR3 in amino acids: CAIRLSGSISYEQYF.

V and J are TRBV27 and TRBJ2-4; TCRdb picks TRBD1, but there is no DNA to check that call. CDR3 length: 14 amino acids. Germline CDR1 is MNHEY and CDR2 is SMNVEV (reference sequence). The CDR3 sequence is CASSNPGPRSIQYF.

Here the CDR3 reads CASSATRVSYEQYF. The J gene is TRBJ2-7, the V gene TRBV6-1; as DNA is missing, the TRBD1 call by TCRdb cannot be tested. The CDR3 contains 14 residues. CDR1 and CDR2 from the germline V gene are MNHNS and SASEGT.

The chain recombines TRBV4-3 with TRBJ1-2; the D gene TCRdb calls, TRBD1, cannot be checked with no DNA. Germline CDR1 and CDR2: LGHNA and YSLEER. This CDR3 is 14 amino acids long. CDR3 amino acids: CASSQESGDYGYTF.

The rearrangement uses TRBV6-5 and TRBJ2-7; TCRdb designates TRBD2, a call that cannot be tested without DNA. Germline V lookup: CDR1 MNHEY, CDR2 SVGAGI. The CDR3 is 13 amino acids. CDR3 sequence: CASGLRGLYEQYF.

The J gene is TRBJ2-7, the V gene TRBV4-1; TCRdb names TRBD1, which stays unverified in the absence of DNA. The CDR3 totals 15 residues. Germline V gives CDR1 MGHRA, CDR2 YSYEKL. CDR3 residues: CASSRGQGIVDEQYF.

The J gene is TRBJ1-5, the V gene TRBV12-3 or TRBV12-4; TCRdb lists TRBD1, though no DNA is available to test this call. This CDR3 region has 14 residues. CDR3 loop: CASSLPGGNQPQHF.

The chain employs TRBV9 and TRBJ2-3; TCRdb returns TRBD2, unconfirmable since there is no DNA. This CDR3 has 16 residues. Germline CDR1 is SGDLS and CDR2 is YYNGEE. CDR3 sequence reads: CASSVGGTSGIDTQYF.

This chain links TRBV6-6 with TRBJ2-1; TCRdb designates TRBD2, a call that cannot be tested without DNA. This CDR3 has 14 amino acids. The germline V gene has CDR1 MNHNY and CDR2 SVGAGI (reference sequence). CDR3 loop: CASRYNWDFNEQFF.

The chain has TRBV6-1 and TRBJ2-1. The CDR3 has 14 residues. CDR1 and CDR2 (germline): MNHNS, SASEGT. CDR3 sequence reads: CASTLRGLYNEQFF.

V gene TRBV7-8 combines with J gene TRBJ2-1; the TCRdb call, TRBD2, lacks DNA for checking. This CDR3 is 17 amino acids long. Germline V gives CDR1 SGHVS, CDR2 FQNEAQ. CDR3 protein: CASSLDYRESSYNEQFF.

The CDR3 loop is CASSLALEKLFF. The chain has TRBV7-9 and TRBJ1-4. There are 12 residues in the CDR3. The germline V gene encodes CDR1 SEHNR and CDR2 FQNEAQ (reference sequence).

J is TRBJ1-5 and V is TRBV24-1. The CDR3 covers 16 residues. Looked up from germline, CDR1 is KGHDR and CDR2 is SFDVKD. CDR3 sequence reads: CATSDNDGSTRQPQHF.

The chain links TRBV20-1 to TRBJ2-1; absent DNA, TCRdb's TRBD2 call cannot be checked. The CDR3 spans 18 residues. Germline assignment: CDR1 DFQATT and CDR2 SNEGSKA (reference sequence). This CDR3 is CSARDVGRVPSSYNEQFF.

The rearrangement uses TRBV5-1 and TRBJ2-1; the D gene TCRdb calls, TRBD1, cannot be checked with no DNA. Germline V lookup: CDR1 SGHRS, CDR2 YFSETQ. The CDR3 extends over 16 amino acids. The CDR3 is CASSLWRGKTYNEQFF.

This chain uses TRBV15 with TRBJ2-7; with no DNA, the TCRdb D assignment of TRBD2 cannot be verified. Germline loops: CDR1 LNHNV, CDR2 YYDKDF (reference sequence). The CDR3 length is 17 residues. This CDR3 is CATSRDLSSGTPYEQYF.

CDR3 protein: CASGGGLAFNEQFF. The chain recombines TRBV5-1 with TRBJ2-1; the TCRdb D gene call, TRBD2, has no DNA to confirm it. The CDR3 is made up of 14 amino acids. Germline values: CDR1 SGHRS, CDR2 YFSETQ.

This chain connects TRBV7-6 to TRBJ2-6; TCRdb returns TRBD2, unconfirmable since there is no DNA. Germline CDR1 and CDR2: SGHVS and FNYEAQ. The CDR3 is 15 amino acids. CDR3 protein: CASSRYVSGANVLTF.

The rearrangement joins TRBV20-1 to TRBJ2-2; without DNA, the TCRdb call of TRBD2 cannot be checked. The germline gives CDR1 DFQATT, CDR2 SNEGSKA (reference sequence). The CDR3 runs to 14 residues. CDR3 region: CSALGGRDTGELFF.

The rearrangement uses TRBV7-8 and TRBJ2-2; the D call from TCRdb, TRBD1, cannot be confirmed without DNA. Germline CDR1 is SGHVS and CDR2 is FQNEAQ. The CDR3 runs 17 residues. CDR3 region: CASSLSSGGANTGELFF.

This chain uses TRBV3-1 with TRBJ2-5. The CDR3 has 15 residues. The V gene's germline CDR1 is LGHDT and CDR2 YNNKEL (reference sequence). This CDR3 is CASSQDRPSQETQYF.

This chain links TRBV21-1 with TRBJ2-1; TCRdb reports TRBD2, a call that lacks DNA to check it against. TRBV21-1 corresponds to a pseudogene. The CDR3 length is 18 residues. The chain's CDR3 is CASTEPRGASGSIYEQFF.

The V call is TRBV7-9, the J call TRBJ2-7; TCRdb reports TRBD1, a call that lacks DNA to check it against. Germline CDR1 is SEHNR and CDR2 is FQNEAQ (reference sequence). CDR3 length: 15 amino acids. The CDR3 loop is CASSLGSEGDYEQYF. The whole variable domain, filled in from reference TRBV7-9 and TRBJ2-7, reads DTGVSQNPRHKITKRGQNVTFRCDPISEHNRLYWYRQTLGQGPEFLTYFQNEAQLEKSRLLSDRFSAERPKGSFSTLEIQRTEQGDSAMYLCASSLGSEGDYEQYFGPGTRLTVT.

This chain links TRBV20-1 with TRBJ2-7; TCRdb reports TRBD1, a call that lacks DNA to check it against. This CDR3 region has 14 residues. Per germline, CDR1 DFQATT and CDR2 SNEGSKA (reference sequence). CDR3 sequence reads: CSARDRDGGYEQYF.

This chain links TRBV5-1 with TRBJ2-2; the TCRdb D gene call, TRBD2, has no DNA to confirm it. The CDR3 sequence is 16 residues long. CDR1 is SGHRS and CDR2 is YFSETQ in the germline V gene. CDR3 residues: CASSSTSGGYTGELFF.

The V gene is TRBV5-1, the J gene TRBJ2-7; TCRdb's assignment of TRBD1 cannot be checked, as there is no DNA. The CDR3 sequence is 13 residues long. Germline CDR1 and CDR2: SGHRS and YFSETQ. This CDR3 reads CASSGGTAYEQYF.